This T cell receptor beta chain is from a study of blood T cells in healthy people across ages. Study findings and constraints: More naive CD4+ cells and higher diversity marked long-lived donors relative to aged donors. The study could not conclusively compare naive and antigen-experienced cells, given its unsorted PBMCs. With age, beta diversity per million T cells declined roughly linearly, significantly by approximately 40.

This clonotype was detected a few times. Its antigen is undetermined. Germline is not matched at one junction end, which may reflect a read error. The CDR3 runs 16 residues. Germline V gives CDR1 SGHNT, CDR2 YYREEE (reference sequence). A second about 7 to 12 cycle PCR used barcoded and J-beta primers. TCRdb itself ran the 5' RACE reads through MiXCR, one entry per CDR3 protein. The sample shows over 1,300,000 distinct CDR3 sequences, 59% of them seen only once. This rearrangement joins TRBV5-4 to TRBJ2-4; D might be TRBD2 (7 bases). The sequenced sample consisted of blood. The TCR originated in a man aged 18 to 29 in good health. This CDR3 reads CASSLEGRGARNIQYF. The CDR3 coding sequence is TGTGCCAGCAGCTTGGAAGGTCGGGGGGCCAGAAACATTCAGTACTTC. Filled out from reference TRBV5-4 and TRBJ2-4, the complete variable domain reads ETGVTQSPTHLIKTRGQQVTLRCSSQSGHNTVSWYQQALGQGPQFIFQYYREEENGRGNFPPRFSGLQFPNYSSELNVNALELDDSALYLCASSLEGRGARNIQYFGAGTRLSVL.